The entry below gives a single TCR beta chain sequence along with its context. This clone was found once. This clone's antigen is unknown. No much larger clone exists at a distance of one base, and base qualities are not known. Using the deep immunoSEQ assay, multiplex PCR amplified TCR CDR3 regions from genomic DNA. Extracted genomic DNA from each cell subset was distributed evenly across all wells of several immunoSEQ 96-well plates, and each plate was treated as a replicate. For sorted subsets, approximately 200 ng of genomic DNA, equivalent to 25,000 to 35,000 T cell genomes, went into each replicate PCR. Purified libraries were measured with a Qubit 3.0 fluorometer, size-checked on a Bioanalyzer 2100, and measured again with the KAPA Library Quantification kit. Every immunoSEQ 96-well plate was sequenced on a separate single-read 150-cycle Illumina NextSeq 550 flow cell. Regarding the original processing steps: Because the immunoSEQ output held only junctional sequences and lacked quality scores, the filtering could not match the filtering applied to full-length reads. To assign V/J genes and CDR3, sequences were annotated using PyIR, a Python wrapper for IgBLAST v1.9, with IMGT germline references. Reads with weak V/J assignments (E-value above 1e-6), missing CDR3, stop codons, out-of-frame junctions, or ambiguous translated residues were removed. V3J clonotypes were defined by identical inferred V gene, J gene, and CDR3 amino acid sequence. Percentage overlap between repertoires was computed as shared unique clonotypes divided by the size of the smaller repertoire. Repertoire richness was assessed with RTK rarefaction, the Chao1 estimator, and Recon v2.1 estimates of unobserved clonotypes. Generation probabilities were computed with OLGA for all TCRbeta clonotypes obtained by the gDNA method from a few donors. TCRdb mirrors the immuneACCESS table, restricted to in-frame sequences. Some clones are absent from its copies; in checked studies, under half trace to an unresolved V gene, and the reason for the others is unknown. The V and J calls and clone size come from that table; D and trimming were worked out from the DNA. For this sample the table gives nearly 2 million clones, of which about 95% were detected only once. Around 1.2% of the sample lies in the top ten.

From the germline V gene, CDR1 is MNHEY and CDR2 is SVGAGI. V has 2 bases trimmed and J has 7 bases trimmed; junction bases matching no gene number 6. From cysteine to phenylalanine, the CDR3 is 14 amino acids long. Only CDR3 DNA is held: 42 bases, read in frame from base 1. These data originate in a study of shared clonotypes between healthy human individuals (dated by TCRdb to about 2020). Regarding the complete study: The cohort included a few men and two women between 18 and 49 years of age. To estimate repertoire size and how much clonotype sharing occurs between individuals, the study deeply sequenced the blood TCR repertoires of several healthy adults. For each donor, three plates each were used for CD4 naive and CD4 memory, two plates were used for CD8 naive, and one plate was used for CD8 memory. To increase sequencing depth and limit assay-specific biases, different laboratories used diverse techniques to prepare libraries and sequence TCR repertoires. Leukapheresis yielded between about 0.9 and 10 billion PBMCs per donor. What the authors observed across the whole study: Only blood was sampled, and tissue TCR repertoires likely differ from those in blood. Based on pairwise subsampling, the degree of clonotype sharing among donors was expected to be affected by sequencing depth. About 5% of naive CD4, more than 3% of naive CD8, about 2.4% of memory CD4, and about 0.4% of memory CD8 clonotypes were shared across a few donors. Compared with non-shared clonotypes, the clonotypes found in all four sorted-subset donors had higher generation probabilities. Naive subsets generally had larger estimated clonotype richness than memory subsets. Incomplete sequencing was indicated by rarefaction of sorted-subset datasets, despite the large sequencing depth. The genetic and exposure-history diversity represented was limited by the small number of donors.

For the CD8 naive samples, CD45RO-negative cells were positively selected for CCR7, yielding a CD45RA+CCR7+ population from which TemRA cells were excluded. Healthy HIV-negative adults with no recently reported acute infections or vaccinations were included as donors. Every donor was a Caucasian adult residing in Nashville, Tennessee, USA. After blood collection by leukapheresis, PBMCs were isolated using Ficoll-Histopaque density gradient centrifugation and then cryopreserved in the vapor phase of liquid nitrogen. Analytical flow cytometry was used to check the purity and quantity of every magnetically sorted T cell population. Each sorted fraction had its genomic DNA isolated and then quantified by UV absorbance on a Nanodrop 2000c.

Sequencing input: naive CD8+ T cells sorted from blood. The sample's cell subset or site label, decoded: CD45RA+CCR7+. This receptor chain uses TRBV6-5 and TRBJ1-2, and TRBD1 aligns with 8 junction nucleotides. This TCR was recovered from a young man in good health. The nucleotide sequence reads TGTGCCAGCAGTTACAGGCAGGGGGCTAGTGGCTACACCTTC. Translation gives CASSYRQGASGYTF.